The T cell receptor (beta chain) described here comes from a study of blood T cells in healthy people across ages. General observations from the study: TCR beta diversity correlated strongly with naive T cell percentage.

Germline loops: CDR1 DFQATT, CDR2 SNEGSKA (reference sequence). CDR3 size: 14 residues. The V end was cut by 0 bases, the J end by 4 bases, with 12 bases between. Roughly 10 milliliters of peripheral blood were drawn from each donor. This clonotype was detected a few times. The antigen remains unidentified. A second PCR, run for roughly 7 to 12 cycles, used a sample-barcoded 5' primer plus a J-beta primer mix. TCRdb reanalysed the 5' RACE reads using MiXCR and keeps one entry per CDR3 protein. The sample includes under 800,000 distinct CDR3 sequences, around 21% of them seen just once. The receptor was derived from a man between 65 and 80 years old in good health. Sequences were obtained from blood. This chain links TRBV20-1 with TRBJ2-5, with a possible D match to TRBD1 (6 bases). CDR3 coding DNA: TGCAGTGCTAGAGACGGGACACCACGAGAGACCCAGTACTTC. Protein product: CSARDGTPRETQYF.